These T cell receptor beta chains were read from a single sample in a study of T cell repertoires and Cas9 in healthy adults. Clones were read by immunoSEQ multiplex PCR, and TCRdb kept only the in-frame ones, dropping some. The data contain about 22,000 clones, 91% of them singletons. The sequenced sample was CD4+ effector T cells (CD127+, CD25-, CD137-, CD154-) from PBMCs; culture status not recorded. The receptors come from a human donor in good health. Each CDR3 is given with its conserved first and last residue. The D gene is left open where the match is weak. A row's size may be missing; if present it is once, few, many or a size class.

J: TRBJ1-2; V: TRBV6-5; D: NA; size: NA; CDR3: CASSEMTGYGYTF; DNA: TGTGCCAGCAGTGAAATGACAGGCTATGGCTACACCTTC
J: TRBJ2-3; V: TRBV6-5; D: TRBD2; size: NA; CDR3: CASRVAGPTDTQYF; DNA: TGTGCCAGCAGGGTAGCGGGACCCACAGATACGCAGTATTTT
J: TRBJ1-1; V: TRBV6-4; D: NA; size: once; CDR3: CASSDLGGNTEAFF; DNA: TGTGCCAGCAGTGACTTAGGGGGTAACACTGAAGCTTTCTTT
J: TRBJ1-4; V: TRBV5-1; D: NA; size: few; CDR3: CASSSTVSTNEKLFF; DNA: TGCGCCAGCAGCTCGACAGTTTCTACTAATGAAAAACTGTTTTTT
J: TRBJ1-5; V: TRBV28; D: TRBD1; size: NA; CDR3: CASSLGTGVNQPQHF; DNA: TGTGCCAGCAGTTTGGGGACAGGGGTTAATCAGCCCCAGCATTTT
J: TRBJ1-2; V: TRBV29-1; D: NA; size: NA; CDR3: CSVEENVNGYTF; DNA: TGCAGCGTTGAAGAGAATGTAAACGGCTACACCTTC
J: TRBJ2-2; V: TRBV19; D: TRBD1; size: NA; CDR3: CASGRGTGGRNTGELFF; DNA: TGTGCCAGTGGTAGAGGTACAGGGGGAAGGAACACCGGGGAGCTGTTTTTT
J: TRBJ1-1; V: TRBV6-5; D: NA; size: NA; CDR3: CASRTQGRTEAFF; DNA: TGTGCCAGCAGGACACAGGGACGAACTGAAGCTTTCTTT
J: TRBJ2-3; V: TRBV10-3; D: NA; size: NA; CDR3: CAISGGEISTDTQYF; DNA: TGTGCCATTTCTGGCGGGGAAATTAGCACAGATACGCAGTATTTT
J: TRBJ1-4; V: TRBV5-1; D: NA; size: NA; CDR3: CASSLGGNEKLFF; DNA: TGCGCCAGCAGCTTGGGAGGCAATGAAAAACTGTTTTTT
J: TRBJ2-1; V: TRBV5-4; D: NA; size: NA; CDR3: CASTASGGEAYNEQFF; DNA: TGTGCCAGCACCGCTTCCGGGGGAGAGGCCTACAATGAGCAGTTCTTC
J: TRBJ1-2; V: TRBV2; D: NA; size: NA; CDR3: CASSEGSYGYTF; DNA: TGTGCCAGCAGTGAAGGGTCCTATGGCTACACCTTC
J: TRBJ2-3; V: TRBV7-9; D: NA; size: NA; CDR3: CASSLGRDTPSTDTQYF; DNA: TGTGCCAGCAGCTTAGGACGAGACACTCCTAGCACAGATACGCAGTATTTT
J: TRBJ1-2; V: TRBV19; D: NA; size: NA; CDR3: CASSSQSTVNYGYTF; DNA: TGTGCCAGTAGTAGCCAATCGACAGTCAACTATGGCTACACCTTC
J: TRBJ2-3; V: TRBV9; D: NA; size: NA; CDR3: CASSVSHPPDTQYF; DNA: TGTGCCAGCAGCGTGAGCCATCCCCCAGATACGCAGTATTTT
J: TRBJ2-3; V: TRBV13; D: NA; size: NA; CDR3: CASSLITDQPDTQYF; DNA: TGTGCCAGCAGCTTAATTACCGACCAACCAGATACGCAGTATTTT
J: TRBJ2-7; V: TRBV6-5; D: NA; size: NA; CDR3: CASSGTTYEQYF; DNA: TGTGCCAGCAGTGGAACCACCTACGAGCAGTACTTC
J: TRBJ1-3; V: TRBV5-1; D: NA; size: NA; CDR3: CASRASPQGRGNTIYF; DNA: TGCGCCAGCAGGGCGTCCCCCCAGGGGAGGGGAAACACCATATATTTT
J: TRBJ2-6; V: TRBV10-3; D: NA; size: NA; CDR3: CAISEQNKGSGANVLTF; DNA: TGTGCCATCAGTGAGCAAAATAAAGGCTCTGGGGCCAACGTCCTGACTTTC
J: TRBJ1-5; V: TRBV2; D: NA; size: NA; CDR3: CASSEASHQPQHF; DNA: TGTGCCAGCAGTGAAGCGAGTCATCAGCCCCAGCATTTT
J: TRBJ2-3; V: TRBV9; D: NA; size: NA; CDR3: CASSVGVGSTDTQYF; DNA: TGTGCCAGCAGCGTAGGTGTCGGGAGCACAGATACGCAGTATTTT
J: TRBJ2-7; V: TRBV5-1; D: TRBD2; size: NA; CDR3: CASRGTSGTSYEQYF; DNA: TGCGCCAGCAGGGGGACTAGCGGGACGTCCTACGAGCAGTACTTC
J: TRBJ2-1; V: TRBV5-1; D: TRBD2; size: NA; CDR3: CASSLSPLAGADYNEQFF; DNA: TGCGCCAGCAGCTTGAGCCCACTAGCGGGAGCGGATTACAATGAGCAGTTCTTC
J: TRBJ2-6; V: TRBV7-2; D: NA; size: NA; CDR3: CASSSNRANVLTF; DNA: TGTGCCAGCAGCTCCAACAGGGCCAACGTCCTGACTTTC
J: TRBJ1-5; V: TRBV10-3; D: NA; size: NA; CDR3: CATQDGENQPQHF; DNA: TGTGCCACCCAAGACGGGGAGAATCAGCCCCAGCATTTT
J: TRBJ2-3; V: TRBV30; D: TRBD2; size: NA; CDR3: CAWSPGLATRTDTQYF; DNA: TGTGCCTGGAGTCCGGGACTAGCGACCCGCACAGATACGCAGTATTTT
J: TRBJ1-1; V: TRBV4-2; D: NA; size: NA; CDR3: CASSQDTNTEAFF; DNA: TGTGCCAGCAGCCAGGATACTAACACTGAAGCTTTCTTT
J: TRBJ2-2; V: TRBV7-2; D: TRBD2; size: NA; CDR3: CASSFRRERAGELFF; DNA: TGTGCCAGCAGCTTTAGGCGGGAGAGGGCCGGGGAGCTGTTTTTT
J: TRBJ1-1; V: TRBV13; D: NA; size: NA; CDR3: CASSPGPIEAFF; DNA: TGTGCCAGCAGCCCGGGCCCAATTGAAGCTTTCTTT
J: TRBJ1-1; V: TRBV27; D: NA; size: NA; CDR3: CASSLGPRRVF; DNA: TGTGCCAGCAGCCTGGGACCGCGGCGTGTCTTT
J: TRBJ2-3; V: TRBV11-2; D: NA; size: NA; CDR3: CASSSPRGANTQYF; DNA: TGTGCCAGCAGCTCCCCGAGGGGTGCAAATACGCAGTATTTT
J: TRBJ1-6; V: TRBV11-2; D: NA; size: NA; CDR3: CASSLDVNGVNSPLHF; DNA: TGTGCCAGCAGCTTAGACGTCAACGGGGTAAACTCACCCCTCCACTTT
J: TRBJ2-7; V: TRBV2; D: TRBD1; size: NA; CDR3: CASSGTGGYEQYF; DNA: TGTGCCAGCAGTGGAACAGGGGGCTACGAGCAGTACTTC
J: TRBJ2-5; V: TRBV7-9; D: TRBD2; size: NA; CDR3: CASSRRTSGRSETQYF; DNA: TGTGCCAGCAGCCGAAGGACTAGCGGGAGGAGTGAGACCCAGTACTTC
J: TRBJ2-1; V: TRBV27; D: TRBD2; size: NA; CDR3: CASSLSNIAGGTYNEQFF; DNA: TGTGCCAGCAGTTTATCCAACATAGCGGGGGGGACCTACAATGAGCAGTTCTTC
J: TRBJ2-6; V: TRBV7-9; D: TRBD1; size: NA; CDR3: CASSQTTGGNGANVLTF; DNA: TGTGCCAGCAGCCAAACGACAGGGGGGAATGGGGCCAACGTCCTGACTTTC
J: TRBJ2-1; V: TRBV11-3; D: NA; size: NA; CDR3: CASSTGDRSGKNEQFF; DNA: TGTGCCAGCAGCACCGGGGATAGGAGTGGGAAAAATGAGCAGTTCTTC
J: TRBJ2-2; V: TRBV6-5; D: TRBD2; size: NA; CDR3: CASRTSGTPGELFF; DNA: TGTGCCAGCAGAACTAGCGGGACCCCCGGGGAGCTGTTTTTT
J: TRBJ1-2; V: TRBV19; D: NA; size: once; CDR3: CASSIEDSGYGYTF; DNA: TGTGCCAGTAGTATAGAAGACTCGGGCTATGGCTACACCTTC
J: TRBJ2-3; V: TRBV7-9; D: NA; size: NA; CDR3: CASSTSESTDTQYF; DNA: TGTGCCAGCAGTACGTCCGAAAGCACAGATACGCAGTATTTT
J: TRBJ1-1; V: TRBV5-6; D: TRBD1; size: NA; CDR3: CASSARDRGQSTEAFF; DNA: TGTGCCAGCAGCGCCCGGGACAGGGGGCAGAGCACTGAAGCTTTCTTT
J: TRBJ1-4; V: TRBV30; D: NA; size: NA; CDR3: CAWSVQSQSNEKLFF; DNA: TGTGCCTGGAGTGTACAATCACAGTCCAATGAAAAACTGTTTTTT
J: TRBJ2-3; V: TRBV2; D: TRBD2; size: NA; CDR3: CASGKLRAGGSTDTQYF; DNA: TGTGCCAGCGGGAAATTAAGAGCGGGGGGGAGCACAGATACGCAGTATTTT
J: TRBJ1-2; V: TRBV27; D: NA; size: few; CDR3: CASSLSVRGLGGYTF; DNA: TGTGCCAGCAGTTTATCGGTGAGGGGGTTAGGGGGCTACACCTTC
J: TRBJ1-4; V: TRBV19; D: NA; size: few; CDR3: CASSPRVRPNEKLFF; DNA: TGTGCCAGTAGTCCCAGGGTTCGTCCTAATGAAAAACTGTTTTTT
J: TRBJ1-4; V: TRBV28; D: TRBD1; size: NA; CDR3: CASRRGTGAALNEKLFF; DNA: TGTGCCAGCAGGCGGGGGACAGGGGCGGCGCTGAATGAAAAACTGTTTTTT
J: TRBJ2-1; V: TRBV7-2; D: NA; size: NA; CDR3: CASSLVPDRSGSYNEQFF; DNA: TGTGCCAGCAGCTTAGTTCCTGATCGGAGCGGCTCCTACAATGAGCAGTTCTTC
J: TRBJ2-2; V: TRBV10-3; D: NA; size: NA; CDR3: CAIESSENTGELFF; DNA: TGTGCCATCGAATCTAGCGAAAACACCGGGGAGCTGTTTTTT
J: TRBJ1-2; V: TRBV6-5; D: NA; size: NA; CDR3: CASSQTANYGYTF; DNA: TGTGCCAGCAGTCAGACAGCTAACTATGGCTACACCTTC
J: TRBJ1-6; V: TRBV7-2; D: NA; size: NA; CDR3: CASKKGGGLGRSPLHF; DNA: TGTGCCAGCAAGAAGGGAGGGGGACTAGGTAGGTCACCCCTCCACTTT
J: TRBJ2-7; V: TRBV28; D: TRBD2; size: NA; CDR3: CASSSAGTSGYEQYF; DNA: TGTGCCAGCAGTTCGGCCGGGACTAGCGGGTACGAGCAGTACTTC
J: TRBJ2-3; V: TRBV6-5; D: NA; size: once; CDR3: CASTQRDTQYF; DNA: TGTGCCAGCACCCAAAGGGATACGCAGTATTTT
J: TRBJ2-5; V: TRBV10-3; D: TRBD1; size: NA; CDR3: CAISWTGRETQYF; DNA: TGTGCCATCAGTTGGACAGGGAGGGAGACCCAGTACTTC